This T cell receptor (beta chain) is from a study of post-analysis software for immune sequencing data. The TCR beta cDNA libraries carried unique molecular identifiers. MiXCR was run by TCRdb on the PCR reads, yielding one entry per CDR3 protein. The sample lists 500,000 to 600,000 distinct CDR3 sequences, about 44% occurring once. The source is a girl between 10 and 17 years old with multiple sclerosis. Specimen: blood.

CDR3: CSAPRHQGDRYEQYF. The CDR3 DNA follows: TGCAGTGCTCCCAGACACCAGGGAGACCGCTACGAGCAGTACTTC. The chain employs TRBV20-1 and TRBJ2-7, with D tentatively TRBD1 or TRBD2 (5 bases each). The CDR3 is 15 amino acids. Germline values: CDR1 DFQATT, CDR2 SNEGSKA (reference sequence). V dropped 5 bases and J dropped 3 bases, with 20 bases sitting between them.